This paragraph reports one TCR beta chain. No cognate antigen has been identified for it. No qualities accompany the bases; no much larger clone lies one base away. The source of the sample is a study of CD8 T cells in ankylosing spondylitis (dated by TCRdb to the late 2010s). About the study as a whole: T cell receptor beta repertoires were profiled in healthy donors and ankylosing spondylitis patients so that disease-linked TCR variants could be found. In total, the full study cohort was made up of about 110 healthy donors and approximately 27 ankylosing spondylitis patients. Samples of peripheral blood were taken, and for ankylosing spondylitis patients, synovial fluid was collected as well.

What the research found in general, with its limitations: Some TCR beta motif variants had previously been reported in synovial fluid and blood of reactive arthritis patients, which suggested common disease-initiation mechanisms. The disease-linked clones were reported as significantly enriched in matched synovial fluid samples from ankylosing spondylitis patients. The disease-linked clones showed a CD8+ phenotype and occurred at relatively low frequencies in peripheral blood. A TCR beta motif made up of eight or nine highly homologous amino acid variants appeared to be characteristic of blood from ankylosing spondylitis patients.

The CDR3 runs 13 residues from the cysteine to the phenylalanine. CDR3 DNA is the only sequence kept; it has 39 bases, read in frame from the first base. The junction shows trimming of 6 bases on V and 6 bases on J, plus 16 bases between the germline ends. The germline V gene (reference sequence) supplies CDR1 DFQATT and CDR2 SNEGSKA. Sequencer: Illumina HiSeq 2500. Quantitative 5'-RACE with molecular barcodes was used to prepare TCR beta libraries. In the authors' own workflow: A new computational method, built on a probabilistic model of VDJ rearrangement, was used to identify disease-linked TCR variants. TCRdb reran the public reads through fastp at Q25 and MiXCR, keeping productive beta chains. Every entry covers one CDR3 protein and lists the most common genes and DNA from its rows. It is TCRdb's table, rather than the study itself, that gives the V and J calls and clone size. This sample lists roughly 700,000 distinct CDR3 sequences; roughly 19% were detected once. The ten biggest clones cover over 15% of the sample.

Sequencing was done on a sample of blood, either unsorted or a sorted T cell fraction (not recorded which). The V gene is TRBV20-1 and the J gene is TRBJ2-3; no D gene call is confident. The TCR was taken from a male donor with ankylosing spondylitis. The CDR3 is CSALRAYLDTQYF. The base sequence is TGCAGTGCCCTTAGAGCCTACTTGGATACGCAGTATTTT.